The 25 T cell receptor beta chains below all came from one sample that was sequenced in a study of blood T cell repertoires in COVID-19. Repertoires were generated with immunoSEQ multiplex PCR, while TCRdb's copy carries only in-frame clones and drops some. In the table there are about 82,000 clones, around 81% of which are singletons. Sequenced sample: peripheral blood. The source of these receptors is a man of 80 years or more with active or convalescent COVID-19.

This clone was seen only once. This chain connects TRBV2 to TRBJ2-5; perhaps TRBD1 as D (6 bases). V lost 6 bases to trimming and J lost 4 bases, with 18 bases between them. The CDR3 length is 15 residues. In germline, CDR1 is SNHLY, CDR2 FYNNEI. CDR3 coding DNA: TGTGCCAGCAGGGTACAGGGACGAGTCGCAGAGACCCAGTACTTC. It yields the protein CASRVQGRVAETQYF.

The chain couples TRBV19 to TRBJ1-4; D gene uncertain. V lost 1 base, J lost 4 bases, and 7 bases lay in between. The CDR3 is 14 amino acids. The germline gives CDR1 LNHDA, CDR2 SQIVND (reference sequence). CDR3 in amino acids: CASSIGRGNEKLFF. Here the CDR3 DNA reads TGTGCCAGTAGTATAGGTCGGGGTAATGAAAAACTGTTTTTT.

The chain employs TRBV5-4 and TRBJ2-7; TRBD1 matches at 7 bases. This CDR3 is built from 15 residues. Germline CDR1 is SGHNT and CDR2 is YYREEE (reference sequence). The V segment lost 0 bases and the J segment 7 bases; nucleotides outside the gene matches: 10. CDR3 amino acids: CASSLGQGNPPEQYV. The CDR3 DNA sequence: TGTGCCAGCAGCTTGGGACAGGGAAATCCCCCGGAGCAGTACGTC.

The chain employs TRBV5-1 and TRBJ2-1; TRBD2 aligns across 11 bases. J was trimmed by 1 base and V by 2 bases; bases with no gene match: 2. This CDR3 comprises 16 residues. Germline V lookup: CDR1 SGHRS, CDR2 YFSETQ. DNA of the CDR3: TGCGCCAGCAGCTTTACTAGCGGGAGTTCCTACAATGAGCAGTTCTTC. As protein: CASSFTSGSSYNEQFF.

J is TRBJ1-5 and V is TRBV4-2; 8 nucleotides line up with TRBD1. The CDR3 runs to 14 residues. Trimming removed 4 bases from V and 7 bases from J; junction bases left unmatched: 6. Germline V gene data show CDR1 as LGHNA and CDR2 as YNFKEQ. The CDR3 coding sequence is TGTGCCAGCAGCCTGGACAGGGCCGAGCAGCCCCAGCATTTT. It specifies CASSLDRAEQPQHF.

This clone was recorded once. The V gene is TRBV7-2, the J gene TRBJ2-7; 9 nucleotides line up with TRBD2. The germline V gene has CDR1 SGHTA and CDR2 FQGNSA. This CDR3 contains 15 residues. Germline trimming cut 4 bases from V and 5 bases from J; bases unmatched to any gene: 9. The CDR3 sequence is CASSSGAGGPHEQYV. The CDR3 DNA is TGTGCCAGCAGCTCGGGCGCGGGAGGGCCCCACGAGCAGTACGTC.

CDR3 protein: CASSFKSTDTQYF. The CDR3 DNA follows: TGTGCCAGCAGCTTTAAAAGCACAGATACGCAGTATTTT. The chain couples TRBV11-3 to TRBJ2-3; D gene unclear. CDR3 length equals 13 residues. Germline V lookup: CDR1 SGHNT, CDR2 YENEEA. The ends were cut back, 3 bases at V and 0 bases at J, with 4 bases in the middle.

The rearrangement joins TRBV11-2 to TRBJ2-6, with D unresolved. With 5 bases removed from V and 1 base from J, the gap between germline ends came to 6 bases. The V gene's germline CDR1 is SGHAT and CDR2 FQNNGV. The CDR3 has 14 residues. CDR3 sequence reads: CASSQSSGANVLTF. CDR3 nucleotide sequence: TGTGCCAGCAGCCAATCATCTGGGGCCAACGTCCTGACTTTC.

The chain joins TRBV29-1 to TRBJ1-5; TRBD1 matches at 9 bases. This CDR3 is 14 amino acids long. Germline values: CDR1 SQVTM, CDR2 ANQGSEA. The J segment lost 2 bases and the V segment lost 7 bases, leaving 6 bases of the junction unmatched. CDR3 in amino acids: CSARTGVGNQPQHF. The CDR3, as DNA: TGCAGCGCAAGGACAGGGGTCGGCAATCAGCCCCAGCATTTT.

The chain combines TRBV11-2 with TRBJ2-5, with 10 bases lining up with TRBD1. Trimming took 5 bases from V and 5 from J; bases not matched to a gene: 8. The CDR3 is 15 residues long. CDR1 is SGHAT, CDR2 FQNNGV, per germline. CDR3 loop: CASSRGTGETETQYF. The CDR3 DNA sequence: TGTGCCAGCAGCCGAGGGACAGGGGAAACGGAGACCCAGTACTTC.

The V call is TRBV28, the J call TRBJ2-4, with D maybe TRBD2 (5 bases). V gave up 5 bases and J gave up 7 bases, with 15 bases separating them. CDR1 is MDHEN, CDR2 SYDVKM, per germline. CDR3 length: 14 amino acids. CDR3: CASSPDLRVNIQYF. CDR3 coding DNA: TGTGCCAGCAGTCCCGACTTGCGGGTTAACATTCAGTACTTC.

The chain carries TRBV6-5 and TRBJ2-4, with 7 bases identical to TRBD2. The CDR3 is 14 residues long. Losses at the gene ends were 8 bases for V and 7 bases for J; bases not matched to a gene: 11. Germline CDR1 reads MNHEY; CDR2 reads SVGAGI. The CDR3 sequence is CASRQSGGYNIQYF. In DNA form, the CDR3 reads TGTGCCAGCCGACAATCGGGGGGTTATAACATTCAGTACTTC.

The V gene is TRBV24-1, the J gene TRBJ1-1, with a possible D match to TRBD1 (5 bases). The V gene lost 4 bases and the J gene lost 3 bases, with 17 bases spanning the gap. The V gene's germline CDR1 is KGHDR and CDR2 SFDVKD. CDR3 length: 16 amino acids. Here the CDR3 reads CATSEWPLRGYTEAFF. The CDR3 DNA sequence: TGTGCCACCAGTGAGTGGCCCCTAAGGGGTTACACTGAAGCTTTCTTT.

The rearrangement uses TRBV18 and TRBJ1-1, with TRBD1 matching over 7 bases. The length of the CDR3 is 14 residues. Germline-derived CDR1 and CDR2 are KGHSH and LQKENI. The ends lost 2 bases at V and 3 bases at J; junction bases unmatched: 3. The CDR3 here is CASSPVTGHTEAFF. CDR3 coding DNA: TGTGCCAGCTCACCAGTGACAGGGCACACTGAAGCTTTCTTT.

The chain has TRBV6-5 and TRBJ1-5; perhaps TRBD1 as D (5 bases). Germline CDR1 MNHEY, CDR2 SVGAGI. The germline V and J ends were trimmed by 6 bases and 3 bases, with 15 bases remaining between them. The CDR3 sequence is 15 residues long. The CDR3 DNA follows: TGTGCCAGCAGCTTGCCGGACATCACCAATCAGCCCCAGCATTTT. This gives the protein CASSLPDITNQPQHF.

This clone has more than one count but fewer than ten. The chain employs TRBV2 and TRBJ1-1; D gene ambiguous. Germline CDR1 and CDR2: SNHLY and FYNNEI. The V end lost 7 bases, the J end lost 5 bases, and 14 bases lay between the germline ends. The CDR3 is 13 amino acids. The CDR3 region is CASNPARGTEAFF. The DNA for the CDR3 is TGTGCCAGCAATCCCGCCCGGGGTACTGAAGCTTTCTTT.

This clone was seen just once. The chain has TRBV2 and TRBJ1-6; a possible D gene is TRBD1 (6 bases). The CDR3 runs 14 residues. The germline V gene encodes CDR1 SNHLY and CDR2 FYNNEI. Trimming left V 5 bases short and J 6 bases short, with 11 bases between. As DNA, the CDR3 is TGTGCCAGCAGTTCACAGGGTATTAATTCACCCCTCCACTTT. Amino acid sequence: CASSSQGINSPLHF.

The genes are TRBV13 and TRBJ1-1, with 7 positions matching TRBD1. CDR1 is PRHDT, CDR2 FYEKMQ, per germline (reference sequence). With V trimmed by 4 bases and J by 1 base, 3 bases remained unmatched. This CDR3 is built from 14 residues. The CDR3 protein is CASSSTGTNTEAFF. Here the CDR3 DNA reads TGTGCCAGCAGCTCGACAGGGACGAACACTGAAGCTTTCTTT.

The V and J genes are TRBV5-1 and TRBJ2-7; weak D call: TRBD1 (6 bases). V lost 1 base and J lost 3, with 11 bases in between. Germline assignment: CDR1 SGHRS and CDR2 YFSETQ. The CDR3 spans 14 residues. In DNA form, the CDR3 reads TGCGCCAGCAGCTTGTACAGGGTCCACTACGAGCAGTACGTC. Protein product: CASSLYRVHYEQYV.

This chain links TRBV7-8 with TRBJ1-1; no clear D gene. Germline loops: CDR1 SGHVS, CDR2 FQNEAQ. V was clipped by 5 bases and J by 3 bases, with 13 bases between them. This CDR3 has 14 amino acids. CDR3 in amino acids: CASSPINGYTEAFF. DNA of the CDR3: TGTGCCAGCAGCCCAATCAACGGGTACACTGAAGCTTTCTTT.

The chain links TRBV2 to TRBJ1-2; D unresolved. Between the trimmed V and J ends, which lost 6 bases and 1 base, there was a span of 12 bases. The CDR3 sequence is 14 residues long. The germline V gene has CDR1 SNHLY and CDR2 FYNNEI. CDR3 bases: TGTGCCAGCAGGGCGACGACACTTAACTATGGCTACACCTTC. Its protein product is CASRATTLNYGYTF.

This chain joins TRBV24-1 and TRBJ2-1; D is uncertain. The germline CDR1 and CDR2 sequences are KGHDR and SFDVKD. V was cut by 5 bases and J by 4 bases, with 11 bases left in between. The CDR3 consists of 14 residues. The CDR3 nucleotides read TGTGCCACCAGTGTATCGGGTAATTACAATGAGCAGTTCTTC. Translated, it gives CATSVSGNYNEQFF.

The chain's CDR3 is CASSRGSYEQYV. As DNA, the CDR3 is TGTGCCAGCAGCCGGGGGAGTTACGAGCAGTACGTC. V is TRBV5-8 and J is TRBJ2-7; weak D call: TRBD2 (6 bases). Germline CDR1 is SGHTS and CDR2 is YDEGEE. This CDR3 contains 12 residues. V was shortened by 4 bases and J by 4 bases, with 9 bases between the two germline ends.

This clone was seen once. This rearrangement joins TRBV5-1 to TRBJ1-1; 9 nucleotides agree with TRBD1. Per germline, CDR1 SGHRS and CDR2 YFSETQ. There are 15 residues in the CDR3. After removal of 4 bases from V and 2 bases from J, the junction contained 6 bases not matched to a gene. CDR3 nucleotide sequence: TGCGCCAGCAGCCCGCGGGGACAGGGAAACACTGAAGCTTTCTTT. Its protein product is CASSPRGQGNTEAFF. Supplemented by reference TRBV5-1 and TRBJ1-1, the full variable domain reads KAGVTQTPRYLIKTRGQQVTLSCSPISGHRSVSWYQQTPGQGLQFLFEYFSETQRNKGNFPGRFSGRQFSNSRSEMNVSTLELGDSALYLCASSPRGQGNTEAFFGQGTRLTVV.

This rearrangement joins TRBV5-1 to TRBJ2-6, with 10 nucleotides matching TRBD2. Germline trimming cut 4 bases from V and 0 bases from J; bases unmatched to any gene: 4. This CDR3 spans 17 amino acids. Germline CDR1 and CDR2: SGHRS and YFSETQ. For the CDR3, the DNA is TGCGCCAGCAGCCGGACTAGCGGAGTCTCTGGGGCCAACGTCCTGACTTTC. It yields the protein CASSRTSGVSGANVLTF.